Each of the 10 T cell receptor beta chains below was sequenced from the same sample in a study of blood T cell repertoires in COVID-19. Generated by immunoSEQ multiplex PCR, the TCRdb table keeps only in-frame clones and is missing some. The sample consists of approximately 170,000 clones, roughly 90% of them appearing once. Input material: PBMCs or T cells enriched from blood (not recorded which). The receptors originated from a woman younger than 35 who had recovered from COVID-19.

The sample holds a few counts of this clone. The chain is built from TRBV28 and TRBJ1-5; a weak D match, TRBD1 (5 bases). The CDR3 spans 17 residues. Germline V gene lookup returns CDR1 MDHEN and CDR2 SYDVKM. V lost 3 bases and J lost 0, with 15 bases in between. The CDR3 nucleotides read TGTGCCAGCAGTTTTGGGCAGGGCACCCATAGCAATCAGCCCCAGCATTTT. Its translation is CASSFGQGTHSNQPQHF.

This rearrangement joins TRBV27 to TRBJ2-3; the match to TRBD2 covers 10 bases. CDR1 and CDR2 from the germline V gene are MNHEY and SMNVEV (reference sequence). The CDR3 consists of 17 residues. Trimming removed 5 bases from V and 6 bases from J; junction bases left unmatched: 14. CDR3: CASSPRSSGSFSDTQYF. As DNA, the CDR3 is TGTGCCAGCAGTCCTAGATCTAGCGGGAGTTTCTCCGATACGCAGTATTTT.

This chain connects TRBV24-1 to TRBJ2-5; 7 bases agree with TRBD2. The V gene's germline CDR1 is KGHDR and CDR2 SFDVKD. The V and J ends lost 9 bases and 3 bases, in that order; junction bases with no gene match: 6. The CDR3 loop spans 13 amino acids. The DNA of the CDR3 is TGTGCCACCGGGATGGGAGGGAAAGAGACCCAGTACTTC. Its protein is CATGMGGKETQYF.

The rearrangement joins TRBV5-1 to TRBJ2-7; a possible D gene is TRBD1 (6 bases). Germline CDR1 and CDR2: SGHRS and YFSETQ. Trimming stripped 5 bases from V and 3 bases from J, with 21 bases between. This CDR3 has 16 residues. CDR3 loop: CASSRKRGIKDYEQYF. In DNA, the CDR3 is TGCGCCAGCAGTAGAAAGAGGGGGATCAAGGACTACGAGCAGTACTTC.

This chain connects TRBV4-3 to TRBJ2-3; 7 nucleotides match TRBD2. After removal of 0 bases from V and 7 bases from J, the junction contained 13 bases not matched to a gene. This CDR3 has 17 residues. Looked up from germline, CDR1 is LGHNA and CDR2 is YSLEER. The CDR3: CASSQDGPSGLGHTQYF. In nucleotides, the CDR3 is TGCGCCAGCAGCCAAGACGGGCCTAGCGGCCTCGGGCATACGCAGTATTTT.

As DNA, the CDR3 is TGTGCCAGCAGCACAGAACCCGGAAACACCATATATTTT. It is translated as CASSTEPGNTIYF. The genes are TRBV7-3 and TRBJ1-3; the D is unclear. This CDR3 has 13 residues. The ends were cut back, 5 bases at V and 4 bases at J, with 9 bases in the middle. Looked up from germline, CDR1 is SGHTA and CDR2 is FQGTGA.

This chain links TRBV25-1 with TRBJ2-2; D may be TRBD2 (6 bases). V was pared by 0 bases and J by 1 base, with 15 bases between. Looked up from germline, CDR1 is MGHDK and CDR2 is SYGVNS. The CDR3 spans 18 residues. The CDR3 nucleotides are TGTGCCAGCAGTGAATATTGGAGGGAGATGGGGAACACCGGGGAGCTGTTTTTT. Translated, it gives CASSEYWREMGNTGELFF.

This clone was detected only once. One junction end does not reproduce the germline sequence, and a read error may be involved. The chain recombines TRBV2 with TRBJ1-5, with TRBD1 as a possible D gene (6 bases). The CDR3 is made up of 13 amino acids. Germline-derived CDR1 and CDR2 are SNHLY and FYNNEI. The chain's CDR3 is CASREEGGQPQHF. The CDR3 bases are TGTGCCAGCAGGGAAGAAGGGGGACAGCCCCAGCATTTT.

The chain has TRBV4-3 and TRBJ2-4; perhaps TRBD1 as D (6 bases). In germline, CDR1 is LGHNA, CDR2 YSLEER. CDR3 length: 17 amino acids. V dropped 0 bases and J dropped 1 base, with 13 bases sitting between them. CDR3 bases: TGCGCCAGCAGCCAAGAACAGGGTATGGGGGCCAAAAACATTCAGTACTTC. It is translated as CASSQEQGMGAKNIQYF.

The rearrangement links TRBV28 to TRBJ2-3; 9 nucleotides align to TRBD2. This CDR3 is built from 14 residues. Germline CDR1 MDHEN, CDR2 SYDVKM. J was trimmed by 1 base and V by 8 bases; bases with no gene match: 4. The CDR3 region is CASGVAGGTDTQYF. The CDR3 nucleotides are TGTGCCAGCGGGGTAGCGGGAGGCACAGATACGCAGTATTTT.